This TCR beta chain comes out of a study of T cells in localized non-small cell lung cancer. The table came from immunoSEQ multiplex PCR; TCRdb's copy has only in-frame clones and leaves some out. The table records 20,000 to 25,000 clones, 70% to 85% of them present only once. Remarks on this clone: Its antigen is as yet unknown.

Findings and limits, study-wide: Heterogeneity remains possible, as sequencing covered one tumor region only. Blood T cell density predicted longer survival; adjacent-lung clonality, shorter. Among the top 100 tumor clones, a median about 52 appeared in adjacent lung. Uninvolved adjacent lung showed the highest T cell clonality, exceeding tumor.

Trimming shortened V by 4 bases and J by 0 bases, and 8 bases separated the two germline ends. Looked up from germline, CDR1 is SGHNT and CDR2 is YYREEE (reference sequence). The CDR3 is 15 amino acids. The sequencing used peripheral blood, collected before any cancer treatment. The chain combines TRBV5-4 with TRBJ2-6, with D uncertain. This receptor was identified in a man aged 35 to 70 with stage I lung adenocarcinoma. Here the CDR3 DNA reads TGTGCCAGCAGCCACCAAGCCTCTGGGGCCAACGTCCTGACTTTC. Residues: CASSHQASGANVLTF.